A single sample is the source of the 8 T cell receptor beta chains below, sequenced in a study of blood T cell repertoires in COVID-19. The protocol was immunoSEQ multiplex PCR, while the TCRdb copy is restricted to in-frame clones and leaves out a portion. The sample holds about 85,000 clones, approximately 90% seen once. The sequenced sample was peripheral blood. The receptor set was obtained from a man aged 55 to 70 with acute or convalescent COVID-19.

The CDR3 DNA reads TGTGCCAGTAGCCAGGGGACCATGAACACTGAAGCTTTCTTT. The encoded protein is CASSQGTMNTEAFF. This chain connects TRBV19 to TRBJ1-1, with D possibly being TRBD1 (6 bases). The germline V gene encodes CDR1 LNHDA and CDR2 SQIVND (reference sequence). Trimming stripped 6 bases from V and 0 bases from J, with 11 bases between. The CDR3 is made up of 14 amino acids.

The chain uses TRBV7-3 and TRBJ2-2, with TRBD1 identical over 10 bases. The CDR3 consists of 16 residues. Germline values: CDR1 SGHTA, CDR2 FQGTGA. Losses at the gene ends were 5 bases for V and 4 bases for J; bases not matched to a gene: 7. DNA of the CDR3: TGTGCCAGCAGCCCGACAGGGGGCGTTGGCACCGGGGAGCTGTTTTTT. Encoded protein: CASSPTGGVGTGELFF.

The J gene is TRBJ1-2, the V gene TRBV5-1; 7 positions agree with TRBD1. Trimming removed 0 bases from V and 2 bases from J; junction bases left unmatched: 4. Per germline, CDR1 SGHRS and CDR2 YFSETQ. The CDR3 has 15 residues. CDR3 protein: CASSLGDRNNYGYTF. Written as DNA, the CDR3 is TGCGCCAGCAGCTTGGGGGACAGAAACAACTATGGCTACACCTTC.

The V gene is TRBV7-6, the J gene TRBJ2-7; 8 bases line up with TRBD1. This CDR3 is 16 amino acids long. V lost 1 base to trimming and J lost 4 bases; unmatched junction nucleotides: 9. CDR1 is SGHVS, CDR2 FNYEAQ, per germline. CDR3 amino acids: CASSLGAPQGAYEQYF. The CDR3 DNA follows: TGTGCCAGCAGCTTAGGGGCCCCCCAGGGGGCTTACGAGCAGTACTTC.

In the case of this clone: This sample also contains other DNA sequences that code for the same CDR3. The chain recombines TRBV7-2 with TRBJ1-2, with 7 bases matching TRBD1. Trimming at V came to 2 bases and at J to 0 bases, leaving 3 bases not matched to a gene. Germline V lookup: CDR1 SGHTA, CDR2 FQGNSA. The CDR3 length is 15 residues. Here the CDR3 reads CASSLSGTANYGYTF. The CDR3 coding sequence is TGTGCCAGCAGCTTATCCGGGACAGCTAACTATGGCTACACCTTC. The whole variable domain, filled in from reference TRBV7-2 and TRBJ1-2, reads GAGVSQSPSNKVTEKGKDVELRCDPISGHTALYWYRQSLGQGLEFLIYFQGNSAPDKSGLPSDRFSAERTGGSVSTLTIQRTQQEDSAVYLCASSLSGTANYGYTFGSGTRLTVV.

This chain links TRBV3-1 (or the pseudogene TRBV3-2) with TRBJ2-5, with 9 positions matching TRBD1. The CDR3 has 18 amino acids. CDR1 and CDR2 (germline): LGHDT, YNNKEL (reference sequence). V lost 0 bases to trimming and J lost 4 bases; unmatched junction nucleotides: 12. CDR3 residues: CASSQEHTGGEELETQYF. The CDR3 DNA is TGTGCCAGCAGCCAAGAACATACAGGGGGCGAGGAGTTAGAGACCCAGTACTTC.

The genes are TRBV19 and TRBJ1-5, with D unresolved. Trimming pared 6 bases from V and 2 bases from J, leaving 17 bases between. This CDR3 contains 16 residues. Germline values: CDR1 LNHDA, CDR2 SQIVND (reference sequence). The CDR3 region has the DNA TGTGCCAGTAGCCATCCCGGGAGAGGAGGCAATCAGCCCCAGCATTTT. Amino acids: CASSHPGRGGNQPQHF.

The rearrangement joins TRBV27 to TRBJ1-1; the D gene is possibly TRBD1 (5 bases). V dropped 7 bases and J dropped 1 base, with 13 bases sitting between them. The CDR3 loop spans 14 amino acids. CDR1 is MNHEY, CDR2 SMNVEV, per germline (reference sequence). CDR3 DNA sequence: TGTGCCAGCACCCCCGAGACAGCGAACACTGAAGCTTTCTTT. This translates into CASTPETANTEAFF.